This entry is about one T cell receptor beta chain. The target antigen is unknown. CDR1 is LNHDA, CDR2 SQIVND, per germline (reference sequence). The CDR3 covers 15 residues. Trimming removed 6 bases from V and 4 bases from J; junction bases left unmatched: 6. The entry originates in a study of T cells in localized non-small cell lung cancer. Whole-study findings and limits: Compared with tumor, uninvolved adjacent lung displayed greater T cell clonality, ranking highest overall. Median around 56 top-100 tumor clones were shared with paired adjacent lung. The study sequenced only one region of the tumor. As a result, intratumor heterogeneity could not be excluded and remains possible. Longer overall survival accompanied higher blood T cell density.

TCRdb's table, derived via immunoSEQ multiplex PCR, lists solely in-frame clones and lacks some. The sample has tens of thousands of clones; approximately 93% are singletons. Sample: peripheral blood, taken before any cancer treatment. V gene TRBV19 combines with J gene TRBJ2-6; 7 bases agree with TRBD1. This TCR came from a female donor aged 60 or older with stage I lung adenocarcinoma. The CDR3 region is CASRQQGFGANVLTF. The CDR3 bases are TGTGCCAGTAGACAACAGGGGTTCGGGGCCAACGTCCTGACTTTC.